These 26 T cell receptor beta chains were all obtained from the same sample, sequenced in a study of blood T cells in healthy people across ages. The authors ran a second PCR of roughly 7 to 11 cycles using a sample-barcoded 5' primer and a J-beta primer mix. Each CDR3 protein gets one entry after TCRdb re-called the 5' RACE reads with MiXCR. The repertoire holds 780,000 or so distinct CDR3 sequences, about 53% seen once, with 40% to 50% in the top ten. Input material: blood. These receptors all come from an elderly man in good health.

The chain uses TRBV7-2 and TRBJ2-1, with 11 bases aligning to TRBD2. The length of the CDR3 is 14 residues. V lost 6 bases to trimming and J lost 7 bases; unmatched junction nucleotides: 5. Germline V gives CDR1 SGHTA, CDR2 FQGNSA. The CDR3 sequence is CASRSLAGVNEQFF. In DNA form, the CDR3 reads TGTGCCAGCAGATCACTAGCGGGAGTGAATGAGCAGTTCTTC.

This clonotype was detected a few times. The chain recombines TRBV27 with TRBJ1-2, with TRBD1 as a possible D gene (6 bases). Germline loops: CDR1 MNHEY, CDR2 SMNVEV (reference sequence). This CDR3 has 16 amino acids. Trimming took off 7 bases at V and 1 base at J, with 19 bases between the two ends. The chain's CDR3 is CASTRGFGGLNYGYTF. DNA of the CDR3: TGTGCCAGCACCCGGGGATTCGGGGGCCTTAACTATGGCTACACCTTC.

The chain recombines TRBV3-1 with TRBJ1-1; D gene ambiguous. The V end lost 4 bases, the J end lost 1 base, and 13 bases lay between the germline ends. This CDR3 spans 15 amino acids. Germline values: CDR1 LGHDT, CDR2 YNNKEL (reference sequence). In DNA, the CDR3 is TGTGCCAGCAGCCCCATATCGCCGGGGAACACTGAAGCTTTCTTT. Its protein product is CASSPISPGNTEAFF.

This chain joins TRBV28 and TRBJ2-4, with D hard to call. The V and J ends lost 6 bases and 10 bases respectively, with 10 bases between them. The CDR3 covers 11 residues. Germline V gives CDR1 MDHEN, CDR2 SYDVKM. The CDR3 DNA sequence: TGTGCCAGCAGGGCGAACAGTATTCAGTACTTC. It yields the protein CASRANSIQYF.

The chain couples TRBV2 to TRBJ1-1; D is unresolved. Germline loops: CDR1 SNHLY, CDR2 FYNNEI. This CDR3 has 14 residues. Trimming took 4 bases from V and 2 from J, leaving 11 bases between them. The CDR3 sequence is CASSGRVLNTEAFF. CDR3 nucleotides: TGTGCCAGCAGTGGTAGGGTCCTAAACACTGAAGCTTTCTTT.

This clonotype turned up a few times. The genes are TRBV29-1 and TRBJ1-2; D remains ambiguous. V was trimmed by 4 bases and J by 8 bases, leaving 8 bases between them. The CDR3 is made up of 10 amino acids. The germline V gene encodes CDR1 SQVTM and CDR2 ANQGSEA. Here the CDR3 reads CSVAKAGYTF. CDR3 nucleotide sequence: TGCAGCGTTGCGAAGGCAGGCTACACCTTC. Together with reference TRBV29-1 and TRBJ1-2, the CDR3 gives the full variable domain: SAVISQKPSRDICQRGTSLTIQCQVDSQVTMMFWYRQQPGQSLTLIATANQGSEATYESGFVIDKFPISRPNLTFSTLTVSNMSPEDSSIYLCSVAKAGYTFGSGTRLTVV.

The CDR3 nucleotides read TGCGCCAGCAGCTTAAGGGGACAACATAGCAATCAGCCCCAGCATTTT. Protein sequence: CASSLRGQHSNQPQHF. The chain links TRBV5-1 to TRBJ1-5; D may be TRBD1 (6 bases). In germline, CDR1 is SGHRS, CDR2 YFSETQ. V was cut by 2 bases and J by 0 bases, with 12 bases left in between. CDR3 size: 16 residues.

This clonotype was picked up a small number of times. This rearrangement joins TRBV6-1 to TRBJ2-1, with 7 nucleotides matching TRBD2. J lost 8 bases, V lost 9 bases, and 13 bases had no gene match. CDR3 length: 14 residues. Looked up from germline, CDR1 is MNHNS and CDR2 is SASEGT. As DNA, the CDR3 is TGTGCCAGTACCCGAGGGGAGGGCCTAGATGAGCAGTTCTTC. Residues: CASTRGEGLDEQFF.

This clonotype was counted a few times. V gene TRBV20-1 combines with J gene TRBJ1-5; D unclear. There are 14 residues in the CDR3. V lost 0 bases and J 1 base, leaving 7 bases between the germline ends. CDR1 and CDR2 from the germline V gene are DFQATT and SNEGSKA (reference sequence). The CDR3 DNA reads as TGCAGTGCTAGAGAGGCCCCGAGCAATCAGCCCCAGCATTTT. It encodes CSAREAPSNQPQHF.

The chain is built from TRBV15 and TRBJ1-6, with a possible D match to TRBD1 (5 bases). The CDR3 length is 15 residues. CDR1 is LNHNV and CDR2 is YYDKDF in the germline V gene (reference sequence). The V end lost 4 bases, the J end lost 7 bases, and 14 bases lay between the germline ends. Here the CDR3 reads CATSTRQLGNSPLHF. In DNA form, the CDR3 reads TGTGCCACCAGCACACGACAGCTGGGGAATTCACCCCTCCACTTT.

This rearrangement joins TRBV29-1 to TRBJ2-2; D perhaps matches TRBD2 (6 bases). This CDR3 is 13 amino acids long. Germline V gene lookup returns CDR1 SQVTM and CDR2 ANQGSEA. Trimming pared 3 bases from V and 2 bases from J, leaving 7 bases between. CDR3 DNA sequence: TGCAGCGTTGATGCGGGAAACACCGGGGAGCTGTTTTTT. Protein sequence: CSVDAGNTGELFF.

This clonotype showed up just a few times. The chain employs TRBV7-2 and TRBJ2-4, with a weak D call TRBD2 (6 bases). Germline CDR1 and CDR2: SGHTA and FQGNSA. This CDR3 contains 14 residues. V shed 2 bases and J shed 13 bases, with 18 bases lying between them. The CDR3 region has the DNA TGTGCCAGCAGCTTATCCGGGAGAATTGGTGAGCAGTACTTC. This encodes CASSLSGRIGEQYF.

The chain's CDR3 is CASSLTRTSGRLSSSYEQYF. The DNA of the CDR3 is TGTGCCAGCAGCCTTACCCGGACTAGCGGGAGGCTATCAAGCTCCTACGAGCAGTACTTC. V is TRBV3-1 and J is TRBJ2-7, with 14 bases matching TRBD2. Germline V gene lookup returns CDR1 LGHDT and CDR2 YNNKEL (reference sequence). The V segment lost 4 bases and the J segment 0 bases; nucleotides outside the gene matches: 14. There are 20 residues in the CDR3.

The V and J genes are TRBV24-1 and TRBJ2-5; D uncertain. Trimming removed 1 base from V and 4 bases from J, with 15 bases in between. The CDR3 loop spans 16 amino acids. Germline CDR1 and CDR2: KGHDR and SFDVKD. CDR3 nucleotides: TGTGCCACCAGTGATTTTGCCCAGTCTCAGAGAGAGACCCAGTACTTC. Translation gives CATSDFAQSQRETQYF.

V usage is TRBV21-1 and J usage is TRBJ2-3; TRBD1, the table's D call, lacks a check against the DNA. TRBV21-1 is reported as a pseudogene. This CDR3 has 15 residues. The CDR3 protein is CARDHGERSADTQYF. For the CDR3, the DNA is TGTGCCAGGGACCACGGGGAGCGGAGCGCAGATACGCAGTATTTT.

The chain uses TRBV7-6 and TRBJ2-5; 10 nucleotides line up with TRBD2. CDR3 length: 15 amino acids. J lost 3 bases, V lost 1 base, and 2 bases had no gene match. CDR1 SGHVS and CDR2 FNYEAQ come from the germline V gene. The DNA of the CDR3 is TGTGCCAGCAGCTTAGGGACTAGCGGTAAAGAGACCCAGTACTTC. Amino acids: CASSLGTSGKETQYF.

This chain uses TRBV7-2 with TRBJ2-1; 7 bases agree with TRBD1. Germline CDR1 reads SGHTA; CDR2 reads FQGNSA. Trimming at V came to 6 bases and at J to 8 bases, leaving 4 bases not matched to a gene. The CDR3 spans 12 residues. CDR3 loop: CASRSQGHEQFF. The CDR3 DNA sequence: TGTGCCAGCAGGTCACAGGGGCATGAGCAGTTCTTC.

This clonotype was counted a few times. The rearrangement links TRBV2 to TRBJ2-5, with a weak D call TRBD2 (7 bases). The V gene lost 5 bases and the J gene lost 4 bases, with 20 bases spanning the gap. There are 16 residues in the CDR3. Per germline, CDR1 SNHLY and CDR2 FYNNEI. The DNA for the CDR3 is TGTGCCAGCAGTAAACTGGGCGGGGGCATCTTAGAGACCCAGTACTTC. Amino acids: CASSKLGGGILETQYF. The full variable domain, with the rest looked up from reference TRBV2 and TRBJ2-5, is EPEVTQTPSHQVTQMGQEVILRCVPISNHLYFYWYRQILGQKVEFLVSFYNNEISEKSEIFDDQFSVERPDGSNFTLKIRSTKLEDSAMYFCASSKLGGGILETQYFGPGTRLLVL.

The V gene is TRBV4-2, the J gene TRBJ2-5; TRBD2 matches 13 bases. The V gene's germline CDR1 is LGHNA and CDR2 YNFKEQ. This CDR3 is 19 amino acids long. V trimming: 4 bases; J trimming: 5 bases; junction bases outside the gene matches: 16. The CDR3 DNA sequence: TGTGCCAGCAGCCTTCAGAGGCAACTAGCGGGAGGGATACCGGAGACCCAGTACTTC. It specifies CASSLQRQLAGGIPETQYF.

For this clonotype: This may arise from a read error, as a much more abundant clone is one base away. The chain links TRBV29-1 to TRBJ2-6; D remains ambiguous. The V end lost 5 bases, the J end lost 8 bases, and 10 bases lay between the germline ends. This CDR3 region has 12 residues. The V gene's germline CDR1 is SQVTM and CDR2 ANQGSEA. The CDR3 here is CSVWGPTNVLTF. The CDR3 region has the DNA TGCAGCGTTTGGGGTCCGACCAACGTCCTGACTTTC. The entire variable domain, with the rest obtained from reference TRBV29-1 and TRBJ2-6, is as follows: SAVISQKPSRDICQRGTSLTIQCQVDSQVTMMFWYRQQPGQSLTLIATANQGSEATYESGFVIDKFPISRPNLTFSTLTVSNMSPEDSSIYLCSVWGPTNVLTFGAGSRLTVL.

The chain uses TRBV5-1 and TRBJ2-7; possible D gene TRBD2, 7 bases. The J call is uncertain, as TRBJ2-5 better fits the DNA end. Germline lookup yields CDR1 SGHRS and CDR2 YFSETQ. CDR3 length: 14 residues. For the CDR3, the DNA is TGCGCCAGCAGCTTGACGGGGGGCTTGGAGACCCAGTACTTC. It encodes CASSLTGGLETQYF.

The chain links TRBV7-2 to TRBJ2-1, with TRBD2 matching over 8 bases. Germline V gene sequence: CDR1 SGHTA, CDR2 FQGNSA. This CDR3 region has 16 residues. The ends lost 5 bases at V and 4 bases at J; junction bases unmatched: 10. CDR3 DNA sequence: TGTGCCAGCAGCCCGCGCGCTCTAGCGGGTTACAATGAGCAGTTCTTC. Its translation is CASSPRALAGYNEQFF.

This clonotype has just one count. The chain recombines TRBV20-1 with TRBJ2-3, with 16 bases that match TRBD2. Germline-derived CDR1 and CDR2 are DFQATT and SNEGSKA (reference sequence). CDR3 size: 19 residues. Losses at the gene ends were 6 bases for V and 14 bases for J; bases not matched to a gene: 26. The CDR3 DNA reads as TGCAGTGCCAGCCCTGACCCCGGGACTAGCGGGAGGGCCCCTATCCGCGCGTATTTT. This codes for CSASPDPGTSGRAPIRAYF.

The chain employs TRBV7-9 and TRBJ1-2, with a possible D match to TRBD1 (5 bases). The germline V and J ends were trimmed by 7 bases and 0 bases, with 9 bases remaining between them. Germline V gene lookup returns CDR1 SEHNR and CDR2 FQNEAQ (reference sequence). The CDR3 is 13 residues long. DNA for the CDR3: TGTGCCAGCACCCCGGGGGCTAACTATGGCTACACCTTC. It codes for CASTPGANYGYTF.

This clonotype was found a few times. A junction end diverges from the germline sequence, so it may reflect a read error. This rearrangement joins TRBV6-4 to TRBJ2-1, with D maybe TRBD2 (6 bases). The CDR3 is 17 amino acids. Germline CDR1 reads MRHNA; CDR2 reads SNTAGT. CDR3 loop: CAGSDSTGSGRYGEQFF. The DNA of the CDR3 is TGTGCCGGCAGTGACTCGACTGGTAGTGGGAGGTACGGTGAGCAGTTCTTC.

V is TRBV20-1 and J is TRBJ2-2, with 8 positions matching TRBD1. J was trimmed by 5 bases and V by 6 bases; bases with no gene match: 8. The CDR3 has 14 amino acids. Per germline, CDR1 DFQATT and CDR2 SNEGSKA (reference sequence). The CDR3, as DNA: TGCAGTGCCCAAACAGGGGGGACAACCGGGGAGCTGTTTTTT. It yields the protein CSAQTGGTTGELFF.